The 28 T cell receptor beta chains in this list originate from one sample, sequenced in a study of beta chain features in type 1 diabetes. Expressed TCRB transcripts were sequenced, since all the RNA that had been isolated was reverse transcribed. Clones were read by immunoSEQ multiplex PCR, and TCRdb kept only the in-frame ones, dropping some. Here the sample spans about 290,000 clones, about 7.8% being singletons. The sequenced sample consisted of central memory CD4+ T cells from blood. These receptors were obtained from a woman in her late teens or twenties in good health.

The chain's CDR3 is CASSSLGTSGEQYV. CDR3 bases: TGTGCCAGCAGCTCCCTCGGGACTAGCGGGGAGCAGTACGTC. The chain couples TRBV7-9 to TRBJ2-7, with 12 bases fitting TRBD2. The CDR3 is made up of 14 amino acids. Germline lookup yields CDR1 SEHNR and CDR2 FQNEAQ (reference sequence). After removal of 4 bases from V and 7 bases from J, the junction contained 5 bases not matched to a gene.

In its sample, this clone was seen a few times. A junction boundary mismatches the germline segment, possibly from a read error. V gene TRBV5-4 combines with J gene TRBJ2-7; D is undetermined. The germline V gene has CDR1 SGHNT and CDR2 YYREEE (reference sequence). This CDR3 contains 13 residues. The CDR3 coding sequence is TGCGCCAGCAGCCAAGATCAGACCTACGAGCAGTACTTC. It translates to CASSQDQTYEQYF.

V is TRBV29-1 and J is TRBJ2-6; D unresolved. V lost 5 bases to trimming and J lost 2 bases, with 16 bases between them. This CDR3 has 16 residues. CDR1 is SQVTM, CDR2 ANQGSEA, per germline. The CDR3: CSVLGSLSTGANVLTF. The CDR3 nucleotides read TGCAGCGTTCTAGGCAGTCTTAGCACTGGGGCCAACGTCCTGACTTTC.

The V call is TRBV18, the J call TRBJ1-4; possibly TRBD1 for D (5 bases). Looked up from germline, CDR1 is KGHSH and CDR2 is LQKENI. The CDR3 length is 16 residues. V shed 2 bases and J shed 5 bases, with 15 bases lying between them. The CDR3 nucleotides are TGTGCCAGCTCACCATGGGGAGCAACAGGCAATGAAAAACTGTTTTTT. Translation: CASSPWGATGNEKLFF.

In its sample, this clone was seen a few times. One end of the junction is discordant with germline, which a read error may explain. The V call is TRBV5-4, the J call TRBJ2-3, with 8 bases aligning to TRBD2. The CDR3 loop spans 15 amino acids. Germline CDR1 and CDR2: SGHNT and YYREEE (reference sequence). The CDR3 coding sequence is TGCGCCAGCAGCCAAGCGGGGGAAAGCACAGATACGCAGTATTTT. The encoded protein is CASSQAGESTDTQYF.

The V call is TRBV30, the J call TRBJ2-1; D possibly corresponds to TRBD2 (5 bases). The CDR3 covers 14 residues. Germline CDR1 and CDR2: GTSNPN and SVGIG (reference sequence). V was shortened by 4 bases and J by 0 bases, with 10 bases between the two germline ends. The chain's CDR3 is CAWNEGSSYNEQFF. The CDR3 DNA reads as TGTGCCTGGAATGAGGGCAGCTCCTACAATGAGCAGTTCTTC.

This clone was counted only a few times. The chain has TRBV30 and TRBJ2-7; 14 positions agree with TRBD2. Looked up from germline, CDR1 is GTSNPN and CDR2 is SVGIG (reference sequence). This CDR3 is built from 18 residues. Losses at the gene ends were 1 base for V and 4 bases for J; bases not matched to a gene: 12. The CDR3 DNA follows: TGTGCCTGGAGTGACCCCCGACTAGCGGGAGGGCCTAGGTACGAGCAGTACTTC. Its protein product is CAWSDPRLAGGPRYEQYF.

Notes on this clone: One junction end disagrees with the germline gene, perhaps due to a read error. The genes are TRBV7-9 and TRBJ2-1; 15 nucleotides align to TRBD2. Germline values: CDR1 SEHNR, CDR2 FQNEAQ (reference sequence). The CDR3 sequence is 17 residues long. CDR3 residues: CASSLGGTSGRYSEQFF. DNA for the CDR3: TGTGCCAGCAGCTTAGGGGGGACTAGCGGGAGGTACAGTGAGCAGTTCTTC.

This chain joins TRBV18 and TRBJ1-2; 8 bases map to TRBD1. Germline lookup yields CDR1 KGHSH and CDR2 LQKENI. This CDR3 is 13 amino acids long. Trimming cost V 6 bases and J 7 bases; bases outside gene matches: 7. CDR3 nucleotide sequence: TGTGCCAGCTCCCCGACAGGGGACTCTGGCTACACCTTC. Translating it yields CASSPTGDSGYTF.

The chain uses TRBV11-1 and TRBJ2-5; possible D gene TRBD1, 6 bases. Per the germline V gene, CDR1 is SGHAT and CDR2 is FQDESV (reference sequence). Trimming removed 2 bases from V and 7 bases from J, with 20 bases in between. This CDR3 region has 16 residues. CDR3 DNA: TGTGCCAGCAGCTTATCCCAGGGACATCCGAAGGGGACCCAGTACTTC. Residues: CASSLSQGHPKGTQYF.

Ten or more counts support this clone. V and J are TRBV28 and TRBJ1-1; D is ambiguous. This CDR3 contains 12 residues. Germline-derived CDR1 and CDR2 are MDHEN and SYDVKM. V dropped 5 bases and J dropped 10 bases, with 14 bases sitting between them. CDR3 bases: TGTGCCAGCAGTCCCCCCCTCGGGTTAGCTTTCTTT. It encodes CASSPPLGLAFF. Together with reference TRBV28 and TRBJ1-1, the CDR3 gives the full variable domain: DVKVTQSSRYLVKRTGEKVFLECVQDMDHENMFWYRQDPGLGLRLIYFSYDVKMKEKGDIPEGYSVSREKKERFSLILESASTNQTSMYLCASSPPLGLAFFGQGTRLTVV.

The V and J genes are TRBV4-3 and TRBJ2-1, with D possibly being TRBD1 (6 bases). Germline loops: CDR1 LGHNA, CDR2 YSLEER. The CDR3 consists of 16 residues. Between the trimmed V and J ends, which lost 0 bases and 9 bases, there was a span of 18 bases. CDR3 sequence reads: CASSQELQGRLGEQFF. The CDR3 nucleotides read TGCGCCAGCAGCCAAGAATTACAGGGAAGGCTCGGTGAGCAGTTCTTC.

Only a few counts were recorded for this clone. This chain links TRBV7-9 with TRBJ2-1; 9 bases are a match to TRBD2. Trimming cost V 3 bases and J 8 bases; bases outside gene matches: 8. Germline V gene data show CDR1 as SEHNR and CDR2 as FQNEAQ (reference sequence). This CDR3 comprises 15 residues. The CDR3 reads CASSFVAGGVDEQFF. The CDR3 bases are TGTGCCAGCAGCTTTGTGGCGGGAGGGGTGGATGAGCAGTTCTTC. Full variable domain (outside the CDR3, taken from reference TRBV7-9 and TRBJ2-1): DTGVSQNPRHKITKRGQNVTFRCDPISEHNRLYWYRQTLGQGPEFLTYFQNEAQLEKSRLLSDRFSAERPKGSFSTLEIQRTEQGDSAMYLCASSFVAGGVDEQFFGPGTRLTVL.

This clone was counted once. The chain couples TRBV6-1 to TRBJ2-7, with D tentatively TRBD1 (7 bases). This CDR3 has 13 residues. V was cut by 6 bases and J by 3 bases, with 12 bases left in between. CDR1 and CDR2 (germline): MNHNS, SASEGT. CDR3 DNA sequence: TGTGCCAGCAGGCGGGACAGCCTCTACGAGCAGTACTTC. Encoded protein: CASRRDSLYEQYF.

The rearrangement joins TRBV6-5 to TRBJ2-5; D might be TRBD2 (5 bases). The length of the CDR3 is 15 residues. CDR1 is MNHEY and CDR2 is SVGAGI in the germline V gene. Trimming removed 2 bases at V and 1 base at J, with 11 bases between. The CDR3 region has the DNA TGTGCCAGCAGTTACCTGCTTAGCGTCCAAGAGACCCAGTACTTC. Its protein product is CASSYLLSVQETQYF.

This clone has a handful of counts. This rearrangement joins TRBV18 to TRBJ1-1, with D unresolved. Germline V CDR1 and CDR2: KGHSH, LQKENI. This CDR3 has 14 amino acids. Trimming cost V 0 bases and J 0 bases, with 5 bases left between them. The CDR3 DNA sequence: TGTGCCAGCTCACCACCCACCGTGAACACTGAAGCTTTCTTT. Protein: CASSPPTVNTEAFF.

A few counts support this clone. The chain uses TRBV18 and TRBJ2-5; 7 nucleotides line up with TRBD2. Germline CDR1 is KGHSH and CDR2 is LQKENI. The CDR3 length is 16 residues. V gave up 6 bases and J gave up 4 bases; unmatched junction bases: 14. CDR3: CASSRKLAGAVETQYF. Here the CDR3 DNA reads TGTGCCAGCTCCCGCAAGTTGGCGGGAGCGGTAGAGACCCAGTACTTC.

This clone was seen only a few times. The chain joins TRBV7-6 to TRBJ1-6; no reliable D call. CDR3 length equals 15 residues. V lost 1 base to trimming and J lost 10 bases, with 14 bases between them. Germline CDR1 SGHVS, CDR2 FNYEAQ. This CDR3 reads CASSLDGGRGSPLHF. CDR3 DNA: TGTGCCAGCAGCTTAGATGGCGGCAGAGGGTCACCCCTCCACTTT.

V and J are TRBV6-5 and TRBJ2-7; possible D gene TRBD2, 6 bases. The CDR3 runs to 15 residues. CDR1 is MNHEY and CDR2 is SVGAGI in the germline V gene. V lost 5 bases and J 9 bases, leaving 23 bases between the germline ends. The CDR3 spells CASSLSAGSIWAQYF. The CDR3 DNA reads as TGTGCCAGCAGTCTCTCGGCGGGGTCCATTTGGGCGCAGTACTTC.

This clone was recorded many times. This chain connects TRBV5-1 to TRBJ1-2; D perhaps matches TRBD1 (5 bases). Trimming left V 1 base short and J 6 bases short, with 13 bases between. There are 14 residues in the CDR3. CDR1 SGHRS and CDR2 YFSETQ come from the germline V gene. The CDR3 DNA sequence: TGCGCCAGCAGCTTGAACGGGGCTCAGGATGGCTACACCTTC. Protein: CASSLNGAQDGYTF.

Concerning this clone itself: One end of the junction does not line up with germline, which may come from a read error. CDR3 sequence: CSSSSLAGKWYEQYF. The CDR3 DNA sequence: TGTTCCAGCAGCTCCCTAGCGGGAAAGTGGTACGAGCAGTACTTC. The chain uses TRBV7-2 and TRBJ2-7; 9 bases are a match to TRBD2. CDR1 and CDR2 from the germline V gene are SGHTA and FQGNSA. The CDR3 spans 15 residues.

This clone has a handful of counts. CDR3 bases: TGCAGCGTTGAAAAGGAGCAACAGGGAGTTTACACTGAAGCTTTCTTT. Its translation: CSVEKEQQGVYTEAFF. The gene calls are TRBV29-1 and TRBJ1-1, with D perhaps TRBD1 (6 bases). The length of the CDR3 is 16 residues. With 2 bases removed from V and 3 bases from J, the gap between germline ends came to 19 bases. Germline CDR1 reads SQVTM; CDR2 reads ANQGSEA.

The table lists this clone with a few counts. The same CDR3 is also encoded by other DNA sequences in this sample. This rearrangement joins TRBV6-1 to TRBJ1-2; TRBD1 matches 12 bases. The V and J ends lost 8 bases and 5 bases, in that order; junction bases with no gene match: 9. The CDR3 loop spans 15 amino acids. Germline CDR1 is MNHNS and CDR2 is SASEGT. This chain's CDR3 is CASAGTGGARYGYTF. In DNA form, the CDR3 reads TGTGCCAGCGCTGGGACAGGGGGCGCGAGATATGGCTACACCTTC.

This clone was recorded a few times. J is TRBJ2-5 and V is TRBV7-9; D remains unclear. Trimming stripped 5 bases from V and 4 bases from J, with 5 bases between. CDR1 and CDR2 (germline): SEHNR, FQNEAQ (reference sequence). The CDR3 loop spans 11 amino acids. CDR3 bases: TGTGCCAGCAGCCGAATAGAGACCCAGTACTTC. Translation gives CASSRIETQYF.

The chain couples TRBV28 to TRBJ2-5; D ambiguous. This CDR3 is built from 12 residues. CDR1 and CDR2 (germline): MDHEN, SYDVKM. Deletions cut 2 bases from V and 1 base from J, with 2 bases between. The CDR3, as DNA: TGTGCCAGCAGTTTACGCCAAGAGACCCAGTACTTC. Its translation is CASSLRQETQYF.

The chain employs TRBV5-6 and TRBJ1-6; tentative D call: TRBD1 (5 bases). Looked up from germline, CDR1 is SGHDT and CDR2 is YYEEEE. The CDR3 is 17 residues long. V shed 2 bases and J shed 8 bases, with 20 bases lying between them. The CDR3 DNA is TGTGCCAGCAGCTTAGGGTCAGGGTGGGGTGAAGATTCACCCCTCCACTTT. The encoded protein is CASSLGSGWGEDSPLHF.

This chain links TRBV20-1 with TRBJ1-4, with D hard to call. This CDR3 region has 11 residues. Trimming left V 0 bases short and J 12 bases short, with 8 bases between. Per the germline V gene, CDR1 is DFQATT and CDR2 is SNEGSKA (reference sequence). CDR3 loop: CSARDLGELFF. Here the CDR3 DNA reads TGCAGTGCTAGAGATCTCGGGGAACTGTTTTTT.

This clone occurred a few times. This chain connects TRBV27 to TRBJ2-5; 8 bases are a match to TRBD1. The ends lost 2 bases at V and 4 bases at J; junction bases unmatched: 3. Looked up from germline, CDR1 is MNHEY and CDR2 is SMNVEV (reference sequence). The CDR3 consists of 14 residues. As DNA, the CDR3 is TGTGCCAGCAGTTTACAGGGGGCAAGAGAGACCCAGTACTTC. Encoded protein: CASSLQGARETQYF.